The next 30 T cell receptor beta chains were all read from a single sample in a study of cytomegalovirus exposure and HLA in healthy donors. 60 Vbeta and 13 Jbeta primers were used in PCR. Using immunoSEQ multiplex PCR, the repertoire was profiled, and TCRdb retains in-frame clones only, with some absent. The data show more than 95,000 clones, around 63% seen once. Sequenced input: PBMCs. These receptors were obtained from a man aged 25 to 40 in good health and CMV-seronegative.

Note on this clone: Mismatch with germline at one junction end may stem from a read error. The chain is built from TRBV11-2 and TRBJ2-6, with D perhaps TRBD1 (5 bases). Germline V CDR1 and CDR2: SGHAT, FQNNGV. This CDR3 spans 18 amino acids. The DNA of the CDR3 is TGTGCCAGCAGCAAGTTCACAGAGGCCAACTCTGGGGCCAACGGCCTGACTTTC. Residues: CASSKFTEANSGANGLTF. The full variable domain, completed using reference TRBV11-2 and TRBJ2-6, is EAGVAQSPRYKIIEKRQSVAFWCNPISGHATLYWYQQILGQGPKLLIQFQNNGVVDDSQLPKDRFSAERLKGVDSTLKIQPAKLEDSAVYLCASSKFTEANSGANGLTFGAGSRLTVL.

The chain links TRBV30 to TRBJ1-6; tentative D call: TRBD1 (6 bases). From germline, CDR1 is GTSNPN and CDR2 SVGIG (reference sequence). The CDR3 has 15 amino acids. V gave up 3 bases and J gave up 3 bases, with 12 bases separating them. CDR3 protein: CAWSPTGNYNSPLHF. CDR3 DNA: TGTGCCTGGAGCCCAACAGGGAACTATAATTCACCCCTCCACTTT.

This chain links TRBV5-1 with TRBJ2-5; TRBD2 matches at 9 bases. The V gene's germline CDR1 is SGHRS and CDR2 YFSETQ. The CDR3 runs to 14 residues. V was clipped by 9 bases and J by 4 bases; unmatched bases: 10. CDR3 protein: CATSAGGPRETQYF. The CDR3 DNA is TGCGCCACCTCAGCGGGAGGACCCAGAGAGACCCAGTACTTC.

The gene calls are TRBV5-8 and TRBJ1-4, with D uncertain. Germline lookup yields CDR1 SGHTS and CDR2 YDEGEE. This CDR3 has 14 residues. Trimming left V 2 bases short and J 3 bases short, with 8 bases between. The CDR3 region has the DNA TGTGCCAGCAGCTTCCAACGAGCTAATGAAAAACTGTTTTTT. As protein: CASSFQRANEKLFF. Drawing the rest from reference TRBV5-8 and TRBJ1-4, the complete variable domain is EAGVTQSPTHLIKTRGQQATLRCSPISGHTSVYWYQQALGLGLQFLLWYDEGEERNRGNFPPRFSGRQFPNYSSELNVNALELEDSALYLCASSFQRANEKLFFGSGTQLSVL.

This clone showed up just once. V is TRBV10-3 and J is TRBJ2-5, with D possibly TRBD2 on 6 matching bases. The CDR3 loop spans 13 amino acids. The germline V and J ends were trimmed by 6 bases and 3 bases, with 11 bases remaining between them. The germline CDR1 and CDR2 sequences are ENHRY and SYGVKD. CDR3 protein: CAIRASVKETQYF. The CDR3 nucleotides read TGTGCCATCAGGGCTAGCGTAAAAGAGACCCAGTACTTC.

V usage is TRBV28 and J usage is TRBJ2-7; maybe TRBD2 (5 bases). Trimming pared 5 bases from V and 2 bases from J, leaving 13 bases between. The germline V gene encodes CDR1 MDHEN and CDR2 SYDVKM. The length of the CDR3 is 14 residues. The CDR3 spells CASSALTRPYEQYF. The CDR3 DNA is TGTGCCAGCAGTGCACTTACTAGGCCCTACGAGCAGTACTTC.

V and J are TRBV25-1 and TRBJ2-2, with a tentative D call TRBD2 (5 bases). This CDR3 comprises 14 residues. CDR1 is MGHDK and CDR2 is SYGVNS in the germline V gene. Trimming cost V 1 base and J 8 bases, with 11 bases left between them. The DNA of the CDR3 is TGTGCCAGCAGTGAATCTCGGGGTATGGGGGAGCTGTTTTTT. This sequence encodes CASSESRGMGELFF.

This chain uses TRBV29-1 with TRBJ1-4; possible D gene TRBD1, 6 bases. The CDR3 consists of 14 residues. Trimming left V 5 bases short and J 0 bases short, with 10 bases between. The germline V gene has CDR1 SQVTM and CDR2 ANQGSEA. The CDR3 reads CSVKDRATNEKLFF. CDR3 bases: TGCAGCGTTAAGGACAGAGCAACTAATGAAAAACTGTTTTTT.

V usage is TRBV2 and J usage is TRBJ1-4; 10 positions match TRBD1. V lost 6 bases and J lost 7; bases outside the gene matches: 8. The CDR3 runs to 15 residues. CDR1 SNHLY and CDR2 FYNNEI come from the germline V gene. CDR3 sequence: CASSSDRGRGEKLFF. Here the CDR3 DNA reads TGTGCCAGCAGCTCCGACAGGGGGCGCGGTGAAAAACTGTTTTTT. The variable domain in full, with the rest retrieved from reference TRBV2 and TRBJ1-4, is EPEVTQTPSHQVTQMGQEVILRCVPISNHLYFYWYRQILGQKVEFLVSFYNNEISEKSEIFDDQFSVERPDGSNFTLKIRSTKLEDSAMYFCASSSDRGRGEKLFFGSGTQLSVL.

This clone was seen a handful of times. The CDR3 here is CASSGNTGSDTQYF. The CDR3 region has the DNA TGTGCCAGCAGCGGAAACACAGGGTCAGATACGCAGTATTTT. The chain links TRBV9 to TRBJ2-3; the D gene is possibly TRBD1 (6 bases). The CDR3 length is 14 residues. The germline V and J ends were trimmed by 3 bases and 4 bases, with 12 bases remaining between them. Germline lookup yields CDR1 SGDLS and CDR2 YYNGEE.

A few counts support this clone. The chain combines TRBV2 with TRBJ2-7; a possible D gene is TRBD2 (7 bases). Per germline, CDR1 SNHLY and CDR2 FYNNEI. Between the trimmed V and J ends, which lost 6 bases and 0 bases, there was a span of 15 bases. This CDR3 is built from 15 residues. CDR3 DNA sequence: TGTGCCAGCAGGGCTCGGGGGGCTGGCTCCTACGAGCAGTACTTC. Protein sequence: CASRARGAGSYEQYF.

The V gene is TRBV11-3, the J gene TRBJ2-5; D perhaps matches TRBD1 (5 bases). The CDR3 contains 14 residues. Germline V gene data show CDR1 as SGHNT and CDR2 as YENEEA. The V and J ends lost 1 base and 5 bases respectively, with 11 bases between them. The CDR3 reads CASSLGLGAETQYF. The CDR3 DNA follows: TGTGCCAGCAGCTTAGGTTTAGGGGCGGAGACCCAGTACTTC.

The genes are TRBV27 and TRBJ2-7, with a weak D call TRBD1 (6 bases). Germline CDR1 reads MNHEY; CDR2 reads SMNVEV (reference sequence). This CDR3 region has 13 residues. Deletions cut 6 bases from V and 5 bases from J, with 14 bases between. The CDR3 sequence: CASSNRVVDEQYF. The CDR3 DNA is TGTGCCAGCAGCAACAGGGTTGTCGACGAGCAGTACTTC.

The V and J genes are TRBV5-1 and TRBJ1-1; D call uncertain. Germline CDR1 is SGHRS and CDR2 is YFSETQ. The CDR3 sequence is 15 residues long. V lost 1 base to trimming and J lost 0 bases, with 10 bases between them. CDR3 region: CASSLSPTLNTEAFF. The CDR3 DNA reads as TGCGCCAGCAGCTTGTCCCCGACTTTGAACACTGAAGCTTTCTTT. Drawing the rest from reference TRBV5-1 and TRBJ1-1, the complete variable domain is KAGVTQTPRYLIKTRGQQVTLSCSPISGHRSVSWYQQTPGQGLQFLFEYFSETQRNKGNFPGRFSGRQFSNSRSEMNVSTLELGDSALYLCASSLSPTLNTEAFFGQGTRLTVV.

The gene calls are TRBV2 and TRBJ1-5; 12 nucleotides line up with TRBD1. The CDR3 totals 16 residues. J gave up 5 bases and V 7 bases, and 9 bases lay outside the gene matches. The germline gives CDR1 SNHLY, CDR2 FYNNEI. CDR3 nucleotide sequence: TGTGCCAGCACCTTTGGGGGGACAGGGGGCGATCAGCCCCAGCATTTT. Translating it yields CASTFGGTGGDQPQHF.

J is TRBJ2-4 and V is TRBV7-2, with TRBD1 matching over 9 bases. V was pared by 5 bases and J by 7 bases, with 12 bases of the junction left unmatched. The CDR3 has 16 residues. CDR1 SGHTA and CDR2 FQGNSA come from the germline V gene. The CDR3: CASSLKGTGLGNIQYF. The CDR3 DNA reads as TGTGCCAGCAGCCTAAAGGGGACAGGGTTAGGGAACATTCAGTACTTC.

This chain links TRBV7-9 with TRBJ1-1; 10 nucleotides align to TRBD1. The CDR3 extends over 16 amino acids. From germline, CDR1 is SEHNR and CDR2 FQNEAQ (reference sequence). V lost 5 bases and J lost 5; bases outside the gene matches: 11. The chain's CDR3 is CASSRPRDRGLTEAFF. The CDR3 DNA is TGTGCCAGCAGCCGTCCGAGAGACAGGGGGCTAACTGAAGCTTTCTTT.

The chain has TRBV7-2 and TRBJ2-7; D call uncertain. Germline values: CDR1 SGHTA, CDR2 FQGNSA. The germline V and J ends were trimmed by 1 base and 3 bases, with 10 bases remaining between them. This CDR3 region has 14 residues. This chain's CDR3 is CASSLVRSLYEQYF. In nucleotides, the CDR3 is TGTGCCAGCAGCTTAGTTAGGAGCCTCTACGAGCAGTACTTC.

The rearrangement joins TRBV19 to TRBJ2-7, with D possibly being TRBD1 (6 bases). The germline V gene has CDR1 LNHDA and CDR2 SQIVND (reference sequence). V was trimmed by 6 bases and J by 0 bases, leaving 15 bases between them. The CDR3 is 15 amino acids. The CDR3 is CASSEDGTHSYEQYF. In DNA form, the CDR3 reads TGTGCCAGTAGCGAAGACGGGACACACTCCTACGAGCAGTACTTC.

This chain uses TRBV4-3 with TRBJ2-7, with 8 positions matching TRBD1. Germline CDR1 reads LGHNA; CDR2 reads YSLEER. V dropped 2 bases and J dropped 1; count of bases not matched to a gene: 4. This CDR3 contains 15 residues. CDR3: CASSQLDRESYEQYF. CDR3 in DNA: TGCGCCAGCAGCCAATTGGACAGGGAGTCCTACGAGCAGTACTTC.

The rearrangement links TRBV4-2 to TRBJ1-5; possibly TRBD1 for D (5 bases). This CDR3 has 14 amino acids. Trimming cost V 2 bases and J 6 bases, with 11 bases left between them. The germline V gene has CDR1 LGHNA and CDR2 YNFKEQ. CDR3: CASSQQGSAQPQHF. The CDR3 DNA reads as TGTGCCAGCAGCCAACAGGGTTCGGCTCAGCCCCAGCATTTT.

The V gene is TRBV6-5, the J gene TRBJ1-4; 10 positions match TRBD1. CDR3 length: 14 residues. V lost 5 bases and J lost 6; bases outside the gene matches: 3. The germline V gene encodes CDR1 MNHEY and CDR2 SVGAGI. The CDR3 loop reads CASSETGGYEKLFF. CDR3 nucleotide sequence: TGTGCCAGCAGTGAGACAGGGGGCTATGAAAAACTGTTTTTT.

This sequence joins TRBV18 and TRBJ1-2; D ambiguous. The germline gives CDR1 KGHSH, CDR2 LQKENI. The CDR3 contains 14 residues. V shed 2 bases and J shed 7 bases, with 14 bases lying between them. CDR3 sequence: CASSPSGERSGYTF. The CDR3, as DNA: TGTGCCAGCTCACCATCCGGAGAACGGAGTGGCTACACCTTC.

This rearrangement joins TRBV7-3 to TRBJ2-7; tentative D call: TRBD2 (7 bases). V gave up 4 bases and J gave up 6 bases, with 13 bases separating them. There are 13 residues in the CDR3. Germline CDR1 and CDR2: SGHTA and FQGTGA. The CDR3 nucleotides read TGTGCCAGCAGCTCTGGGGGGGCGGGCGAGCAGTACTTC. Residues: CASSSGGAGEQYF.

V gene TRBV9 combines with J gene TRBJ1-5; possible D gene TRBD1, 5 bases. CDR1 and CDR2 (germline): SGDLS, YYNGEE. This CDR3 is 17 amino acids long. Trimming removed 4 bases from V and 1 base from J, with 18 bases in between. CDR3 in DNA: TGTGCCAGCAGCTCCCCAAGGGAAGGGGCAAGCAATCAGCCCCAGCATTTT. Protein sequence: CASSSPREGASNQPQHF.

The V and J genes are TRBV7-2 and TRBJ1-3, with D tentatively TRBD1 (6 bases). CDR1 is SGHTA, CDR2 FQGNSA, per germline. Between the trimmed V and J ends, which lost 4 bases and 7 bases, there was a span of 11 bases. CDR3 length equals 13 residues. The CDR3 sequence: CASSWDMGNTIYF. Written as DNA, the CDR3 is TGTGCCAGCAGCTGGGACATGGGGAACACCATATATTTT.

CDR3 coding DNA: TGTGCCAGCAGGGACGGGGAACGCTACACCTTC. Translating gives CASRDGERYTF. V usage is TRBV6-1 and J usage is TRBJ1-2; D is ambiguous. The CDR3 runs to 11 residues. V lost 6 bases and J 9 bases, leaving 11 bases between the germline ends. Germline V CDR1 and CDR2: MNHNS, SASEGT.

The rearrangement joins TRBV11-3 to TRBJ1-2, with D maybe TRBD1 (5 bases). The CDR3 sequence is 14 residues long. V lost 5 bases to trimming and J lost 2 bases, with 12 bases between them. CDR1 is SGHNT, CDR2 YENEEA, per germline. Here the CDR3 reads CASSAVQENYGYTF. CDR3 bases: TGTGCCAGCAGCGCCGTACAGGAGAACTATGGCTACACCTTC.

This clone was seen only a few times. The CDR3 DNA is TGTGCCAGCACCGGCAGGGGATCATCTGGAAACACCATATATTTT. It is translated as CASTGRGSSGNTIYF. The chain carries TRBV6-4 and TRBJ1-3, with TRBD1 as a possible D gene (6 bases). CDR1 MRHNA and CDR2 SNTAGT come from the germline V gene. CDR3 size: 15 residues. With 7 bases removed from V and 1 base from J, the gap between germline ends came to 14 bases.

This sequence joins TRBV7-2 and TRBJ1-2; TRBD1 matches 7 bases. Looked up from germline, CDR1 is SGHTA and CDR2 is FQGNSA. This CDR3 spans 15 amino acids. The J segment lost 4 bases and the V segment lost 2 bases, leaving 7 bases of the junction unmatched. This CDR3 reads CASSLFDRELYGYTF. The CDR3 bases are TGTGCCAGCAGCTTATTTGACAGGGAACTCTATGGCTACACCTTC. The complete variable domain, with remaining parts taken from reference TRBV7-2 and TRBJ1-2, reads GAGVSQSPSNKVTEKGKDVELRCDPISGHTALYWYRQSLGQGLEFLIYFQGNSAPDKSGLPSDRFSAERTGGSVSTLTIQRTQQEDSAVYLCASSLFDRELYGYTFGSGTRLTVV.